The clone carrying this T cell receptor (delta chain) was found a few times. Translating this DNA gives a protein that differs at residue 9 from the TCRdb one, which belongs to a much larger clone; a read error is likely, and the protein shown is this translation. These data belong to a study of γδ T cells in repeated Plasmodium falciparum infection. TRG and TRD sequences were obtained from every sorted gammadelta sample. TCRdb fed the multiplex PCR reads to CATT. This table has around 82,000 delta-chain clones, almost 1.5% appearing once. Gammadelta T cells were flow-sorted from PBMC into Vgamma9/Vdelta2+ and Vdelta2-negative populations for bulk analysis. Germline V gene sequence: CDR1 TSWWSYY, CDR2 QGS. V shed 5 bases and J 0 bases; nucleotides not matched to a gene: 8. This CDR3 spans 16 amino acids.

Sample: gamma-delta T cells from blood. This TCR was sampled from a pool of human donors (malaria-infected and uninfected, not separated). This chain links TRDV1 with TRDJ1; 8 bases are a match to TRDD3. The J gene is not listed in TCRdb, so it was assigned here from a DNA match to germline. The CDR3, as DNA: TGTGCTCTTGGGCCTGGGGGACCCCCGTACACCGATAAACTCATCTTT. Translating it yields CALGPGGPPYTDKLIF.